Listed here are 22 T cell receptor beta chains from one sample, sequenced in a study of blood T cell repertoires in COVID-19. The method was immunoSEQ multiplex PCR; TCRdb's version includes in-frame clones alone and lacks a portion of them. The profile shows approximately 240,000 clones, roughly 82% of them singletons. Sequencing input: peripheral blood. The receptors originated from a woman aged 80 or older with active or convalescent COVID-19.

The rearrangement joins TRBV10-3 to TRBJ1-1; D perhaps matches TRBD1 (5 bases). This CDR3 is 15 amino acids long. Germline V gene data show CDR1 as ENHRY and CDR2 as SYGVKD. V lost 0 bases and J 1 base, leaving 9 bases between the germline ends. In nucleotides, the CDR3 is TGTGCCATCAGTGAGTCCCCAGGGAAGAACACTGAAGCTTTCTTT. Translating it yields CAISESPGKNTEAFF.

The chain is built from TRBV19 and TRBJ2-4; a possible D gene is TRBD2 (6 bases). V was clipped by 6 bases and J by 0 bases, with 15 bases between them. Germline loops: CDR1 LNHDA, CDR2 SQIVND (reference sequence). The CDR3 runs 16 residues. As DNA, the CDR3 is TGTGCCAGTAGCGAGGGACTTAACTTAGCCAAAAACATTCAGTACTTC. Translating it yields CASSEGLNLAKNIQYF.

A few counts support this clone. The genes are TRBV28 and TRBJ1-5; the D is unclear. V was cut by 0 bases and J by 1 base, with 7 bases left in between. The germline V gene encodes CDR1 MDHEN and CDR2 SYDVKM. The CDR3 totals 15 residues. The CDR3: CASSLWLESNQPQHF. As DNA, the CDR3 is TGTGCCAGCAGTTTATGGTTAGAGAGCAATCAGCCCCAGCATTTT.

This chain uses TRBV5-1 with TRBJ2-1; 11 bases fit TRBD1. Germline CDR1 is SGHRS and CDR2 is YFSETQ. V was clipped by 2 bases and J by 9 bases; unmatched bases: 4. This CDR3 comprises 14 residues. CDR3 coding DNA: TGCGCCAGCAGCTTCGGACAGGGGGCGGGTGAGCAGTTCTTC. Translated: CASSFGQGAGEQFF.

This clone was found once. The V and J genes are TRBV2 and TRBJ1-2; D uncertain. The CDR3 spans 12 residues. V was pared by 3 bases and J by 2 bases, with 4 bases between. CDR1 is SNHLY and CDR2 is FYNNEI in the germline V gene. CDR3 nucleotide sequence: TGTGCCAGCAGTGACAGGAACTATGGCTACACCTTC. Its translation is CASSDRNYGYTF.

The CDR3 loop reads CASSPYGAQTGGSTDTQYF. DNA for the CDR3: TGTGCCAGCAGTCCCTATGGGGCCCAGACAGGGGGTAGCACAGATACGCAGTATTTT. The genes are TRBV27 and TRBJ2-3, with 9 nucleotides matching TRBD1. J gave up 0 bases and V 5 bases, and 15 bases lay outside the gene matches. The V gene's germline CDR1 is MNHEY and CDR2 SMNVEV (reference sequence). The CDR3 is made up of 19 amino acids.

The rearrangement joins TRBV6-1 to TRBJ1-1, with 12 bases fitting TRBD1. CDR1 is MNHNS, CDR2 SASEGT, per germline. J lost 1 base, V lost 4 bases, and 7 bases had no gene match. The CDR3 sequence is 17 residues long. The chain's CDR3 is CASSAGQGALRNTEAFF. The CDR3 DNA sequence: TGTGCCAGCAGTGCGGGACAGGGGGCACTTCGGAACACTGAAGCTTTCTTT.

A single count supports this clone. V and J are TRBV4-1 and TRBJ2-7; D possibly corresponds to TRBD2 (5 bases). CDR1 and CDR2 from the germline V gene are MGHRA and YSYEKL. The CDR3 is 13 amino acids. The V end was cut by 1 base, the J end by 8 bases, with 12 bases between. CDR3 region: CASSQGARGKQYF. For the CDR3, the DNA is TGCGCCAGCAGCCAAGGGGCCCGAGGGAAGCAGTACTTC.

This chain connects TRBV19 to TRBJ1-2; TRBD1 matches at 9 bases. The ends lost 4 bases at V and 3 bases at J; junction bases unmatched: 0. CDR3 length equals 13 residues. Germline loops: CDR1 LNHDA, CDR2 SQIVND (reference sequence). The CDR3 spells CASSRTGDYGYTF. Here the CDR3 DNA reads TGTGCCAGTAGTAGGACAGGGGACTATGGCTACACCTTC.

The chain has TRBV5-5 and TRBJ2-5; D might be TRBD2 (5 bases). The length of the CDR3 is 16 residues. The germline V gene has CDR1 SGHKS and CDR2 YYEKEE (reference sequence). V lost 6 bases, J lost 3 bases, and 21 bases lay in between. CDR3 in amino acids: CASTHRPRGTEETQYF. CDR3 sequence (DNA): TGTGCCAGCACCCATAGGCCTCGGGGAACCGAAGAGACCCAGTACTTC. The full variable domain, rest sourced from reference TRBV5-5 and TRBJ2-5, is DAGVTQSPTHLIKTRGQQVTLRCSPISGHKSVSWYQQVLGQGPQFIFQYYEKEERGRGNFPDRFSARQFPNYSSELNVNALLLGDSALYLCASTHRPRGTEETQYFGPGTRLLVL.

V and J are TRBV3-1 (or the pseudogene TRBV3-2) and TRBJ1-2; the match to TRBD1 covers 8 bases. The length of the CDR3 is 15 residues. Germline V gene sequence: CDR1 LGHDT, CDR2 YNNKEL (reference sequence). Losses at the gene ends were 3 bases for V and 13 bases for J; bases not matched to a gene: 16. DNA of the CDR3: TGTGCCAGCAGCCACGCCCGGGACAGGCCCCCGAAAAGCACCTTC. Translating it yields CASSHARDRPPKSTF.

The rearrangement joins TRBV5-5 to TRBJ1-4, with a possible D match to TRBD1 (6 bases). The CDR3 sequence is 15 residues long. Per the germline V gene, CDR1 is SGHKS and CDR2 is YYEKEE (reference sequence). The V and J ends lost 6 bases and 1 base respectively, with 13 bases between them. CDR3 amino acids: CASTETRGTNEKLFF. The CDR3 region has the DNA TGTGCCAGCACCGAGACCAGGGGAACTAATGAAAAACTGTTTTTT.

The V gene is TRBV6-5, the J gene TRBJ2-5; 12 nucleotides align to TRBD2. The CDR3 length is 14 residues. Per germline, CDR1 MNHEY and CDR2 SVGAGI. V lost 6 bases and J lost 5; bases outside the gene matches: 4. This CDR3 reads CASRGTSGSETQYF. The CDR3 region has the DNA TGTGCCAGCAGGGGGACTAGCGGGTCCGAGACCCAGTACTTC.

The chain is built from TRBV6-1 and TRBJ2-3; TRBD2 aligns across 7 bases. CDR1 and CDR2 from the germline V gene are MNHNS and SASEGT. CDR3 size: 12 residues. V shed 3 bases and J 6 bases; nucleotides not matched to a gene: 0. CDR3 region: CASSEGGDTQYF. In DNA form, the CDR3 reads TGTGCCAGCAGTGAGGGGGGGGATACGCAGTATTTT.

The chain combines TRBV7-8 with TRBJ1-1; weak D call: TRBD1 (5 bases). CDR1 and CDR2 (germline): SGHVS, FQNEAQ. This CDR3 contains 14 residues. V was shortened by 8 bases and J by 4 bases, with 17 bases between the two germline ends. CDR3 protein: CASWAGPSATEAFF. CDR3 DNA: TGTGCCAGCTGGGCAGGGCCTTCTGCCACTGAAGCTTTCTTT.

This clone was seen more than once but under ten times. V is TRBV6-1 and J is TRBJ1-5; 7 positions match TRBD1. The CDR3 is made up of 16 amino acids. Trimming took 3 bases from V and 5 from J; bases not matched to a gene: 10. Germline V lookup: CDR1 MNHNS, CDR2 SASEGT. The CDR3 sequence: CASSEAWTGVDQPQHF. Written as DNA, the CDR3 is TGTGCCAGCAGTGAGGCCTGGACAGGTGTCGATCAGCCCCAGCATTTT.

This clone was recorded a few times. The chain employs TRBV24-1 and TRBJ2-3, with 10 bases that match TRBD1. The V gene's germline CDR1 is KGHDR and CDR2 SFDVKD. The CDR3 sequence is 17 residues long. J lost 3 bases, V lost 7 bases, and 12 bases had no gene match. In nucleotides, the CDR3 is TGTGCCACCAGGGGACAGGGGATGGGTAGAGGGACAGATACGCAGTATTTT. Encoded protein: CATRGQGMGRGTDTQYF.

CDR3 residues: CASSVRDRGYNEQFF. CDR3 nucleotide sequence: TGTGCCAGCAGCGTAAGGGACAGGGGTTACAATGAGCAGTTCTTC. This chain connects TRBV9 to TRBJ2-1; TRBD1 matches at 10 bases. Germline-derived CDR1 and CDR2 are SGDLS and YYNGEE. There are 15 residues in the CDR3. Trimming at V came to 1 base and at J to 4 bases, leaving 2 bases not matched to a gene.

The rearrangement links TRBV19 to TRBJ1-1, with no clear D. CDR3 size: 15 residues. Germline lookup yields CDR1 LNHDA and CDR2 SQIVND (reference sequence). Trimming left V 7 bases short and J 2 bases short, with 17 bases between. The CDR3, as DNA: TGTGCCAGTACTAAGGCGGAGGGCGCTAACACTGAAGCTTTCTTT. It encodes CASTKAEGANTEAFF.

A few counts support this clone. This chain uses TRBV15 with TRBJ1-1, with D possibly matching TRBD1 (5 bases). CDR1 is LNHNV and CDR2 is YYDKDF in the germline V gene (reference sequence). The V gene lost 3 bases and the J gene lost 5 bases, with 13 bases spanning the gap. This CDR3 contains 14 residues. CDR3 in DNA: TGTGCCACCAGCAGTTTGGGAGGGGTAACTGAAGCTTTCTTT. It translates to CATSSLGGVTEAFF.

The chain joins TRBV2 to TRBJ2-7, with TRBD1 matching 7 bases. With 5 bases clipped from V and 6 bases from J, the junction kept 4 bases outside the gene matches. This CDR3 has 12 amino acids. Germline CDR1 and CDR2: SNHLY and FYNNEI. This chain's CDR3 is CASSTTGSEQYF. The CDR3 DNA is TGTGCCAGCAGTACGACAGGGTCCGAGCAGTACTTC.

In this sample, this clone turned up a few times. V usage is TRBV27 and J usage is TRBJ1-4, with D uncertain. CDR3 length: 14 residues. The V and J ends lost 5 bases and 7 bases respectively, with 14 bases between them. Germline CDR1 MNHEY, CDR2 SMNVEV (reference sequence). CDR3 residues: CASSDRGDGEKLFF. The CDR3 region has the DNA TGTGCCAGCAGTGACCGGGGTGACGGTGAAAAACTGTTTTTT.